The rows below give T cell receptor beta chains drawn from one sample of a study of cytomegalovirus exposure and HLA in healthy donors. Method: immunoSEQ multiplex PCR; TCRdb's copy keeps in-frame clones and lacks some. The sample has 150,000 to 200,000 clones; about 80% are singletons. Material for sequencing was PBMCs. These receptors were obtained from a woman in her twenties or thirties in good health and CMV-seronegative. Both conserved end residues are part of each CDR3. D genes are given only for firm matches. Clone sizes are given selectively: once, few, many, or a class where the clone is expanded.

clone_size: -; j_call: TRBJ2-1; v_call: TRBV6-5; d_call: TRBD2; cdr3_aa: CASSYSVLAGLNEQFF; cdr3_nt: TGTGCCAGCAGTTACTCGGTTCTAGCGGGCCTCAATGAGCAGTTCTTC
clone_size: -; j_call: TRBJ2-2; v_call: TRBV29-1; d_call: TRBD2; cdr3_aa: CSVTRGAGLNTGELFF; cdr3_nt: TGCAGCGTTACTCGAGGAGCGGGGTTGAACACCGGGGAGCTGTTTTTT
clone_size: once; j_call: TRBJ2-1; v_call: TRBV7-2; d_call: TRBD2; cdr3_aa: CASSSPATSGRGHNEQFF; cdr3_nt: TGTGCCAGCAGCTCACCTGCGACTAGCGGGAGGGGTCACAATGAGCAGTTCTTC
clone_size: -; j_call: TRBJ2-7; v_call: TRBV11-3; d_call: TRBD2; cdr3_aa: CASSSSGTTYEQYF; cdr3_nt: TGTGCCAGCAGCTCCTCCGGGACTACCTACGAGCAGTACTTC
clone_size: -; j_call: TRBJ1-3; v_call: TRBV19; d_call: -; cdr3_aa: CASSPYSGNTIYF; cdr3_nt: TGTGCCAGTAGTCCCTACTCTGGAAACACCATATATTTT
clone_size: -; j_call: TRBJ1-1; v_call: TRBV5-1; d_call: -; cdr3_aa: CASSFGGVGNTEAFF; cdr3_nt: TGCGCCAGCAGCTTTGGCGGGGTCGGAAACACTGAAGCTTTCTTT
clone_size: -; j_call: TRBJ1-2; v_call: TRBV5-4; d_call: TRBD1; cdr3_aa: CASSLVGRGNYGYTF; cdr3_nt: TGTGCCAGCAGCTTGGTGGGCAGGGGGAACTATGGCTACACCTTC
clone_size: -; j_call: TRBJ1-3; v_call: TRBV28; d_call: TRBD1; cdr3_aa: CASSSPAGTGYGNTIYF; cdr3_nt: TGTGCCAGCAGTTCACCAGCTGGGACAGGCTACGGAAACACCATATATTTT
clone_size: -; j_call: TRBJ2-7; v_call: TRBV19; d_call: TRBD1; cdr3_aa: CASSRSGTDYEQYF; cdr3_nt: TGTGCCAGTAGCAGATCGGGGACAGACTACGAGCAGTACTTC
clone_size: -; j_call: TRBJ2-1; v_call: TRBV2; d_call: TRBD2; cdr3_aa: CASSQGLAGVDEQFF; cdr3_nt: TGTGCCAGCAGCCAGGGACTAGCGGGAGTAGATGAGCAGTTCTTC
clone_size: -; j_call: TRBJ2-7; v_call: TRBV30; d_call: -; cdr3_aa: CAWSGASGFRGEQYF; cdr3_nt: TGTGCCTGGAGTGGGGCTAGCGGTTTTAGGGGGGAGCAGTACTTC
clone_size: -; j_call: TRBJ2-3; v_call: TRBV7-6; d_call: TRBD2; cdr3_aa: CASSLDIGLAGDLSSDTQYF; cdr3_nt: TGTGCCAGCAGCTTAGATATAGGACTAGCGGGGGACCTATCATCAGATACGCAGTATTTT
clone_size: -; j_call: TRBJ1-4; v_call: TRBV4-3; d_call: -; cdr3_aa: CASSHRVDEKLFF; cdr3_nt: TGCGCCAGCAGCCACAGGGTGGATGAAAAACTGTTTTTT
clone_size: few; j_call: TRBJ2-5; v_call: TRBV11-2; d_call: -; cdr3_aa: CASSAGTNQETQYF; cdr3_nt: TGTGCCAGCAGTGCTGGGACAAACCAAGAGACCCAGTACTTC
clone_size: -; j_call: TRBJ2-1; v_call: TRBV28; d_call: -; cdr3_aa: CASRGGTLNEQFF; cdr3_nt: TGTGCCAGCAGGGGGGGGACACTTAATGAGCAGTTCTTC
clone_size: -; j_call: TRBJ2-7; v_call: TRBV27; d_call: -; cdr3_aa: CASSLGRSYEQYF; cdr3_nt: TGTGCCAGCAGTTTAGGTAGATCCTACGAGCAGTACTTC
clone_size: -; j_call: TRBJ2-1; v_call: TRBV19; d_call: TRBD1; cdr3_aa: CASSPRTGNYNEQFF; cdr3_nt: TGTGCCAGTAGTCCCCGGACAGGGAACTACAATGAGCAGTTCTTC
clone_size: -; j_call: TRBJ1-2; v_call: TRBV4-1; d_call: TRBD1; cdr3_aa: CASSQEQGGGGYTF; cdr3_nt: TGCGCCAGCAGCCAAGAACAGGGGGGAGGTGGCTACACCTTC
clone_size: -; j_call: TRBJ1-6; v_call: TRBV6-6; d_call: -; cdr3_aa: CASTHGDSPLHF; cdr3_nt: TGTGCCAGCACGCACGGGGATTCACCCCTCCACTTT
clone_size: -; j_call: TRBJ2-1; v_call: TRBV4-3; d_call: TRBD2; cdr3_aa: CASSQDTHKGLAGPYNEQFF; cdr3_nt: TGCGCCAGCAGCCAAGATACCCACAAGGGACTAGCGGGTCCCTACAATGAGCAGTTCTTC
clone_size: -; j_call: TRBJ1-1; v_call: TRBV6-5; d_call: TRBD1; cdr3_aa: CASSLGTGFEAFF; cdr3_nt: TGTGCCAGCAGTTTGGGGACAGGCTTTGAAGCTTTCTTT
clone_size: -; j_call: TRBJ1-5; v_call: TRBV28; d_call: -; cdr3_aa: CASSFGGENQPQHF; cdr3_nt: TGTGCCAGCAGTTTCGGGGGGGAAAATCAGCCCCAGCATTTT
clone_size: -; j_call: TRBJ2-7; v_call: TRBV10-1; d_call: TRBD1; cdr3_aa: CASISDRPTYEQYF; cdr3_nt: TGCGCCAGCATTTCGGACAGGCCGACCTACGAGCAGTACTTC
clone_size: -; j_call: TRBJ2-7; v_call: TRBV7-9; d_call: TRBD1; cdr3_aa: CSSSLWDRGGSEQYF; cdr3_nt: TGTTCCAGCAGCCTATGGGACAGGGGAGGTAGCGAGCAGTACTTC
clone_size: few; j_call: TRBJ2-4; v_call: TRBV4-3; d_call: -; cdr3_aa: CASSQEAQGVKNIQYF; cdr3_nt: TGCGCCAGCAGCCAAGAGGCACAGGGAGTCAAAAACATTCAGTACTTC